This paragraph reports one TCR beta chain. No cognate antigen has been identified for it. One base away there is no much larger clone; base qualities are not given. To sequence the TCRbeta CDR3 region, genomic DNA was isolated from the sorted cells. The immunoSEQ Assay was used for sequencing of TCRbeta CDR3 regions. TCRdb holds this immuneACCESS table with in-frame rearrangements only. Some clones are missing; in checked studies, unresolved V genes explain under half, and the rest has no known cause. Recorded for this sample are just under 65,000 clones; around 81% of them occurred a single time. The ten biggest clones cover less than 1.2% of the sample. CDR1 is given as MNHEY and CDR2 as SMNVEV, both from the germline V gene (reference sequence). The CDR3 spans 15 residues, from the cysteine through the phenylalanine. CDR3 DNA is the only sequence kept; it has 45 bases, read in frame from the first base. Cut back by 5 bases and 0 bases, the V and J ends lie 11 bases apart.

The data originate from a study of OX40 agonist ivuxolimab in advanced cancers. About the full investigation: Ivuxolimab was an agonistic, fully human IgG2 monoclonal antibody directed against OX40 (CD134), a costimulatory receptor. Intravenous ivuxolimab was administered to patients every 2 weeks at six dose levels: 0.01, 0.1, 0.3, 1.5, 3 and 10 mg/kg. Of the approximately 50 patients in dose escalation, about 20 had hepatocellular carcinoma, approximately 15 had melanoma, 9 had renal cell carcinoma and 9 had head and neck cancer. The dose-escalation cohort was almost 85% male with a mean age of approximately 60 years, ranging from roughly 20 to 80. Prior anti-PD-1, anti-PD-L1 or anti-CTLA-4 therapy was permitted, and checkpoint inhibitors had been received by 30% to 40% of dose-escalation patients. Partial responses occurred in three dose-escalation patients: two with cutaneous melanoma and one with hepatocellular carcinoma. Peripheral TCRbeta sequencing aimed to test whether ivuxolimab altered TCR sequence diversity and caused clonal T-cell expansion. The paper describes the monotherapy dose-escalation part (N ≈ 49 patients) of the phase I trial of ivuxolimab. Overall study outcomes, separate from this receptor: Low levels of normalized T-cell clonal expansion were also seen in some patients who did not respond. The antigen specificity of the peripheral T cells that underwent clonal expansion was not determined. At doses from 0.1 to 3.0 mg/kg, clonal expansion was seen in both CD4+ and CD8+ blood T cells between baseline and week 6. In the 0.1-3.0 mg/kg groups, partial responders had among the lowest normalized peripheral clonal expansion, particularly in CD8+ T cells. After ivuxolimab, CD8+ T cells had more expanded clones than CD4+ T cells on average.

Patients with a history of autoimmune disease or receiving systemic immunosuppression were excluded from the trial. In every dose cohort, peripheral blood was drawn for TCR sequencing at baseline, cycle 4 day 1, and cycle 7 day 1. Samples were obtained from an open-label, multicenter, first-in-human phase I dose-escalation trial of ivuxolimab. Adults with locally advanced or metastatic melanoma, renal cell carcinoma, hepatocellular carcinoma or head and neck squamous cell carcinoma were enrolled in the trial. Before TCR sequencing, CD4+ and CD8+ T cells were separately sorted from peripheral blood.

The chain is assembled from TRBV27 and TRBJ2-1; the best D guess is TRBD2, with 6 bases matching. The source is an adult with an advanced solid tumor such as melanoma, head and neck, liver or kidney cancer. The input for sequencing was CD4+ or CD8+ T cells sorted from blood, taken in a trial of the OX40 agonist ivuxolimab. The nucleotides read TGTGCCAGCAGTGCCCGGGGGAGCTCCTACAATGAGCAGTTCTTC. This codes for CASSARGSSYNEQFF.